Listed here are 24 T cell receptor beta chains from one sample, sequenced in a study of blood T cell repertoires in COVID-19. Method: immunoSEQ multiplex PCR; TCRdb's copy keeps in-frame clones and lacks some. The sample consists of fewer than 250,000 clones, more than 80% of them appearing once. Sequencing input: peripheral blood. The receptors here all came from a human donor in a cohort sampled during active COVID-19.

This chain connects TRBV19 to TRBJ2-7; 7 bases match TRBD1. Germline V gene sequence: CDR1 LNHDA, CDR2 SQIVND (reference sequence). V gave up 6 bases and J gave up 7 bases; unmatched junction bases: 15. The CDR3 sequence is 15 residues long. CDR3 sequence: CASSMGTANVGEQYF. In nucleotides, the CDR3 is TGTGCCAGTAGCATGGGGACAGCTAACGTGGGTGAGCAGTACTTC.

The chain joins TRBV10-1 to TRBJ2-3, with D possibly TRBD2 on 6 matching bases. Trimming removed 2 bases from V and 6 bases from J, with 15 bases in between. The CDR3 extends over 15 amino acids. Germline V lookup: CDR1 WNHNN, CDR2 SYGVQD (reference sequence). CDR3 nucleotides: TGCGCCAGCAGTGAGGGAAGGGGCGCGGGGGATACGCAGTATTTT. Translated, it gives CASSEGRGAGDTQYF.

The sample holds one count of this clone. The chain couples TRBV7-2 to TRBJ1-1, with D maybe TRBD1 (6 bases). Germline assignment: CDR1 SGHTA and CDR2 FQGNSA. V lost 1 base to trimming and J lost 0 bases, with 12 bases between them. The CDR3 spans 16 residues. CDR3 loop: CASSLEWGRMNTEAFF. The DNA for the CDR3 is TGTGCCAGCAGCTTAGAATGGGGGCGGATGAACACTGAAGCTTTCTTT.

This clone has a single count. The chain employs TRBV4-2 and TRBJ2-7; 8 bases are shared with TRBD2. CDR1 and CDR2 from the germline V gene are LGHNA and YNFKEQ. This CDR3 contains 15 residues. The V segment lost 4 bases and the J segment 6 bases; nucleotides outside the gene matches: 11. CDR3 coding DNA: TGTGCCAGCAGCCTCCCGGGACTAGAATCTGTCGAGCAGTACTTC. Amino acid sequence: CASSLPGLESVEQYF.

The CDR3 DNA follows: TGTGCCAGCAGTTCGGGACAGGGCAAGACCCAGCATTTT. Translating gives CASSSGQGKTQHF. The gene calls are TRBV28 and TRBJ1-5; 9 nucleotides line up with TRBD1. Trimming took 4 bases from V and 11 from J; bases not matched to a gene: 6. There are 13 residues in the CDR3. Per the germline V gene, CDR1 is MDHEN and CDR2 is SYDVKM.

The chain recombines TRBV4-1 with TRBJ2-7; D not certain. The V and J ends lost 3 bases and 0 bases respectively, with 6 bases between them. The CDR3 length is 13 residues. Per the germline V gene, CDR1 is MGHRA and CDR2 is YSYEKL. As DNA, the CDR3 is TGCGCCAGCAGCCAGGTTAGCTCCTACGAGCAGTACTTC. The encoded protein is CASSQVSSYEQYF.

The chain uses TRBV19 and TRBJ1-6, with a weak D call TRBD1 (6 bases). The germline CDR1 and CDR2 sequences are LNHDA and SQIVND (reference sequence). The CDR3 has 17 residues. Trimming took 1 base from V and 12 from J, leaving 22 bases between them. As DNA, the CDR3 is TGTGCCAGTAGTATAGGGGGCCGGGACACTGGATTTGGACCCCTCCACTTT. Its protein is CASSIGGRDTGFGPLHF.

The chain employs TRBV27 and TRBJ2-2; no clear D. The CDR3 covers 12 residues. The V and J ends lost 5 bases and 7 bases respectively, with 8 bases between them. The germline V gene has CDR1 MNHEY and CDR2 SMNVEV (reference sequence). Here the CDR3 reads CASSRSHGELFF. The CDR3 DNA sequence: TGTGCCAGCAGTCGATCACACGGGGAGCTGTTTTTT.

This clone was seen just once. The chain is built from TRBV7-2 and TRBJ2-1; TRBD2 matches at 13 bases. From germline, CDR1 is SGHTA and CDR2 FQGNSA. The CDR3 is made up of 15 amino acids. With V trimmed by 4 bases and J by 10 bases, 7 bases remained unmatched. Written as DNA, the CDR3 is TGTGCCAGCAGCTCGGGGACTAGCGGGGCCGGCGAGCAGTTCTTC. It codes for CASSSGTSGAGEQFF.

Only one count was recorded for this clone. This chain links TRBV27 with TRBJ1-4; TRBD1 might be the D (6 bases). The CDR3 covers 16 residues. Per germline, CDR1 MNHEY and CDR2 SMNVEV (reference sequence). Trimming cost V 3 bases and J 3 bases, with 14 bases left between them. For the CDR3, the DNA is TGTGCCAGCAGTTTTGGGGGCGCAGCCCCTAATGAAAAACTGTTTTTT. Encoded protein: CASSFGGAAPNEKLFF.

The chain couples TRBV5-4 to TRBJ1-1, with a tentative D call TRBD1 (5 bases). The CDR3 is 15 amino acids. Germline V CDR1 and CDR2: SGHNT, YYREEE (reference sequence). With 0 bases removed from V and 1 base from J, the gap between germline ends came to 10 bases. The CDR3 here is CASSLAAGKNTEAFF. In nucleotides, the CDR3 is TGTGCCAGCAGCTTGGCGGCAGGGAAGAACACTGAAGCTTTCTTT. The complete variable domain, with remaining parts taken from reference TRBV5-4 and TRBJ1-1, reads ETGVTQSPTHLIKTRGQQVTLRCSSQSGHNTVSWYQQALGQGPQFIFQYYREEENGRGNFPPRFSGLQFPNYSSELNVNALELDDSALYLCASSLAAGKNTEAFFGQGTRLTVV.

V is TRBV24-1 and J is TRBJ2-3; a possible D gene is TRBD2 (6 bases). This CDR3 has 16 amino acids. V was cut by 2 bases and J by 0 bases, with 11 bases left in between. Germline CDR1 and CDR2: KGHDR and SFDVKD. The CDR3 reads CATSDWSGVSTDTQYF. In DNA form, the CDR3 reads TGTGCCACCAGTGATTGGTCGGGAGTGAGCACAGATACGCAGTATTTT.

This chain joins TRBV18 and TRBJ1-3; a weak D match, TRBD1 (6 bases). The V and J ends lost 3 bases and 6 bases respectively, with 12 bases between them. The CDR3 is made up of 14 amino acids. The germline CDR1 and CDR2 sequences are KGHSH and LQKENI. In nucleotides, the CDR3 is TGTGCCAGCTCACCGAGGACAGTTCTAAACACCATATATTTT. Its protein is CASSPRTVLNTIYF. The full variable domain, its missing parts supplied by reference TRBV18 and TRBJ1-3, is NAGVMQNPRHLVRRRGQEARLRCSPMKGHSHVYWYRQLPEEGLKFMVYLQKENIIDESGMPKERFSAEFPKEGPSILRIQQVVRGDSAAYFCASSPRTVLNTIYFGEGSWLTVV.

The chain is built from TRBV29-1 and TRBJ2-1; D remains unclear. The V end lost 5 bases, the J end lost 1 base, and 9 bases lay between the germline ends. Germline V gene data show CDR1 as SQVTM and CDR2 as ANQGSEA. This CDR3 spans 13 amino acids. The CDR3 bases are TGCAGCGTTATACAGCTATCCTACAATGAGCAGTTCTTC. Protein sequence: CSVIQLSYNEQFF.

The chain uses TRBV10-2 and TRBJ2-7, with TRBD1 identical over 11 bases. The germline gives CDR1 WSHSY, CDR2 SAAADI. V lost 0 bases and J lost 4; bases outside the gene matches: 8. This CDR3 contains 17 residues. CDR3 nucleotides: TGCGCCAGCAGTGAGTCTGTCGGGACAGGGGGATCATACGAGCAGTACTTC. It translates to CASSESVGTGGSYEQYF.

J is TRBJ2-5 and V is TRBV9; possibly TRBD1 for D (7 bases). From germline, CDR1 is SGDLS and CDR2 YYNGEE. The CDR3 spans 15 residues. V was trimmed by 0 bases and J by 4 bases, leaving 13 bases between them. Here the CDR3 DNA reads TGTGCCAGCAGCGTAGCCGCAGGGGGAGGAGAGACCCAGTACTTC. Translating gives CASSVAAGGGETQYF.

The CDR3 DNA is TGTGCCAGCCGGGACAGGGTGGGTTCCTACGAGCAGTACTTC. This codes for CASRDRVGSYEQYF. The chain carries TRBV27 and TRBJ2-7; 9 bases map to TRBD1. The V and J ends lost 8 bases and 1 base, in that order; junction bases with no gene match: 6. The CDR3 consists of 14 residues. From germline, CDR1 is MNHEY and CDR2 SMNVEV (reference sequence).

In DNA form, the CDR3 reads TGTGCCAGCGCGACTAGCGGCTCCTACAATGAGCAGTTCTTC. This translates into CASATSGSYNEQFF. J is TRBJ2-1 and V is TRBV2; the match to TRBD2 covers 9 bases. This CDR3 has 14 amino acids. Germline lookup yields CDR1 SNHLY and CDR2 FYNNEI. Losses at the gene ends were 8 bases for V and 0 bases for J; bases not matched to a gene: 2.

The CDR3 region is CASSRSGAENEQFF. The CDR3, as DNA: TGTGCCAGCAGCCGTAGCGGGGCGGAGAATGAGCAGTTCTTC. The rearrangement links TRBV6-6 to TRBJ2-1; 8 bases are a match to TRBD2. Germline CDR1 and CDR2: MNHNY and SVGAGI (reference sequence). Trimming at V came to 6 bases and at J to 7 bases, leaving 8 bases not matched to a gene. This CDR3 region has 14 residues.

This clone showed up just once. The chain uses TRBV10-1 and TRBJ2-1, with 7 bases fitting TRBD2. The J segment lost 1 base and the V segment lost 4 bases, leaving 4 bases of the junction unmatched. This CDR3 spans 15 amino acids. Germline CDR1 is WNHNN and CDR2 is SYGVQD (reference sequence). CDR3 amino acids: CASSGSAGSYNEQFF. CDR3 sequence (DNA): TGCGCCAGCAGTGGATCAGCGGGGTCCTACAATGAGCAGTTCTTC.

Here the CDR3 reads CASSLGTSDTDTQYF. DNA for the CDR3: TGTGCCAGCAGCTTAGGGACTAGCGACACAGATACGCAGTATTTT. The chain uses TRBV11-2 and TRBJ2-3, with 9 bases identical to TRBD2. The CDR3 is 15 amino acids. Germline V gene lookup returns CDR1 SGHAT and CDR2 FQNNGV. V trimming: 1 base; J trimming: 2 bases; junction bases outside the gene matches: 1. Full variable domain (missing parts from reference TRBV11-2 and TRBJ2-3): EAGVAQSPRYKIIEKRQSVAFWCNPISGHATLYWYQQILGQGPKLLIQFQNNGVVDDSQLPKDRFSAERLKGVDSTLKIQPAKLEDSAVYLCASSLGTSDTDTQYFGPGTRLTVL.

The V gene is TRBV5-6, the J gene TRBJ1-1; D remains ambiguous. This CDR3 region has 17 residues. Trimming pared 4 bases from V and 6 bases from J, leaving 25 bases between. The germline V gene encodes CDR1 SGHDT and CDR2 YYEEEE. The CDR3 loop reads CASSGLWTRSREAEAFF. CDR3 DNA sequence: TGTGCCAGCAGCGGCTTGTGGACCAGGAGTAGGGAGGCTGAAGCTTTCTTT.

This clone was observed once. The J gene is TRBJ2-1, the V gene TRBV5-1, with D perhaps TRBD1 (6 bases). Trimming cost V 5 bases and J 5 bases, with 17 bases left between them. The germline gives CDR1 SGHRS, CDR2 YFSETQ. The length of the CDR3 is 15 residues. CDR3 amino acids: CASSSQQGIHNEQFF. The CDR3 region has the DNA TGCGCCAGCAGTTCACAGCAGGGGATCCACAATGAGCAGTTCTTC.

This chain links TRBV5-1 with TRBJ2-2; weak D call: TRBD1 (6 bases). The germline V gene has CDR1 SGHRS and CDR2 YFSETQ. The CDR3 covers 14 residues. V lost 6 bases, J lost 5 bases, and 14 bases lay in between. CDR3 nucleotide sequence: TGCGCCAGCACTGGACAGATTGGAACCGGGGAGCTGTTTTTT. This encodes CASTGQIGTGELFF.